A selection of T cell receptor beta chains follows, all from one sample in a study of cytomegalovirus exposure and HLA in healthy donors. TCRdb's table, derived via immunoSEQ multiplex PCR, lists solely in-frame clones and lacks some. The sample has over 150,000 clones; roughly 80% are singletons. Material for sequencing was PBMCs. Source of these receptors: a young man in good health and CMV-seropositive. Both conserved end residues are trimmed from each CDR3.

>TRBV27|TRBJ2-3
ASSWVAADTQY
>TRBV7-2|TRBJ2-2
ASKLSTTSGELF
>TRBV9|TRBJ1-4
ASSVSGLGEKLF
>TRBV4-1|TRBJ2-7
ASSPTAGTSYEQY
>TRBV4-3|TRBJ2-1
ASSQGYRENEQF
>TRBV18|TRBJ1-1
ASSPGTAVLVF
>TRBV30|TRBJ2-1
AWSLDREQF
>TRBV6-4|TRBJ2-3
ASTPGLALADTQY
>TRBV14|TRBJ2-7
ASTQANRGNEQY
>TRBV7-2|TRBJ2-7
ASSLRQGAFGNEQY
>TRBV5-1|TRBJ2-1
ASSRTSGGGNEQF
>TRBV6-5|TRBJ2-7
ASSYSSLDSYEQY
>TRBV29-1|TRBJ1-1
SVEGGPTEAF
>TRBV9|TRBJ1-5
ASSVVIYSNQPQH
>TRBV15|TRBJ1-5
ATSSDRGWQPQH
>TRBV19|TRBJ2-7
ASSPRLAGGLYEQY
>TRBV4-1|TRBJ1-2
ASSQEGGYGYT
>TRBV6-1|TRBJ1-4
ASNTGATNEKLF
>TRBV2|TRBJ2-3
ASNRGGPRTDTQY
>TRBV5-1|TRBJ1-1
ASSFWGTGTGNTEAF
>TRBV7-9|TRBJ2-7
ASSRTGGEQY
>TRBV4-1|TRBJ2-5
ASSQEMAGGQETQY
>TRBV7-9|TRBJ1-2
ASSAGGAGGNYGYT
>TRBV6-5|TRBJ2-5
ASSYRGQETQY